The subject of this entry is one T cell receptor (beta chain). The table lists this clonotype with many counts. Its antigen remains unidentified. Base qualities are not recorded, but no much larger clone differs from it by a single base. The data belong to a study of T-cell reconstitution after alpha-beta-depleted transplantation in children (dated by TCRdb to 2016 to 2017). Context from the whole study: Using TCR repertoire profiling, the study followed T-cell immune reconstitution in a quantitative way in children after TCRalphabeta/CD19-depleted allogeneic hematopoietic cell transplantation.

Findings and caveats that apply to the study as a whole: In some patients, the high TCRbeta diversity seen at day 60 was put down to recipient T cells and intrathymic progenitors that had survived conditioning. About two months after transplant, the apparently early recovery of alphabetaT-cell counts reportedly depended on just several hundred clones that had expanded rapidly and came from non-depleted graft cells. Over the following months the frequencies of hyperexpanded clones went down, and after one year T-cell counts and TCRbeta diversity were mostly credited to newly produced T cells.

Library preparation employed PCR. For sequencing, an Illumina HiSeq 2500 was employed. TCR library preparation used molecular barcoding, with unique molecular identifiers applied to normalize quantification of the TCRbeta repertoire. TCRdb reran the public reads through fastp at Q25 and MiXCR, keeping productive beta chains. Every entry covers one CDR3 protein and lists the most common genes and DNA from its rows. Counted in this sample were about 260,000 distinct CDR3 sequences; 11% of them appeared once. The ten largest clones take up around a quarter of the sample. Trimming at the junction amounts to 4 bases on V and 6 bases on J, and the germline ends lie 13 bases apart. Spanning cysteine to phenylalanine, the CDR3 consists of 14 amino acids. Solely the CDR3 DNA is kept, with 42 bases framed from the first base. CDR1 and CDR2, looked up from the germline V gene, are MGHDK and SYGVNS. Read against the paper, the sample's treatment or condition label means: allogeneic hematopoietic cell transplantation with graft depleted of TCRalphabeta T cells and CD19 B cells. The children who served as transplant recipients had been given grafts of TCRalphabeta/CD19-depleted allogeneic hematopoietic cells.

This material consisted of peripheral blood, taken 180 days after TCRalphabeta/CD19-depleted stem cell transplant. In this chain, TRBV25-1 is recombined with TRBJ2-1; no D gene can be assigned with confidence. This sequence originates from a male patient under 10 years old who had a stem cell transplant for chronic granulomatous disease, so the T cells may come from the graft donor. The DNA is TGTGCCAGCAGTGTTCAGTTCATTCCCAATGAGCAGTTCTTC. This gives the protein CASSVQFIPNEQFF.